This T cell receptor (beta chain) was identified during a study of response to subunit inactivated influenza vaccine. MiXCR, applied by TCRdb to the RT-PCR reads, yields one record per CDR3 protein. The sample has under 950,000 distinct CDR3 sequences, around 21% seen once. The source is a man aged 50 to 59 who received an inactivated influenza vaccine. Specimen: PBMCs from blood, collected around 5 days after vaccination.

CDR3 sequence (DNA): TGCGCCAGCAGCCAAGGCGCAGCAGATACGCAGTATTTT. This translates into CASSQGAADTQYF. V and J are TRBV4-3 and TRBJ2-3; no definite D call. The CDR3 covers 13 residues. V shed 1 base and J shed 4 bases, with 6 bases lying between them. The germline gives CDR1 LGHNA, CDR2 YSLEER.